Listed here are 7 T cell receptor beta chains from one sample, sequenced in a study of blood T cell repertoires in COVID-19. Measured with immunoSEQ multiplex PCR; TCRdb has only the in-frame clones, and not every one. This table holds under 100,000 clones, over 75% found once. The specimen was peripheral blood. The receptors come from a woman in her seventies with acute or convalescent COVID-19.

This sequence joins TRBV3-1 (or the pseudogene TRBV3-2) and TRBJ1-6; a possible D gene is TRBD1 (6 bases). CDR3 length: 15 amino acids. The V and J ends lost 0 bases and 9 bases respectively, with 12 bases between them. CDR1 is LGHDT, CDR2 YNNKEL, per germline (reference sequence). The CDR3 is CASSQDPQGFSPLHF. CDR3 in DNA: TGTGCCAGCAGCCAAGACCCCCAGGGGTTTTCACCCCTCCACTTT.

CDR3 sequence (DNA): TGCGCCAGCAGTAGGGACTTCCACGAGCAGTTCTTC. It is translated as CASSRDFHEQFF. The J gene is TRBJ2-1, the V gene TRBV10-2; D may be TRBD2 (6 bases). The CDR3 is 12 residues long. V was cut by 5 bases and J by 10 bases, with 12 bases left in between. Germline V lookup: CDR1 WSHSY, CDR2 SAAADI.

The genes are TRBV18 and TRBJ1-4; D may be TRBD1 (6 bases). The germline V gene has CDR1 KGHSH and CDR2 LQKENI. This CDR3 contains 20 residues. The germline V and J ends were trimmed by 1 base and 8 bases, with 29 bases remaining between them. The CDR3 reads CASSPRVTPIATGRQEKLFF. CDR3 coding DNA: TGTGCCAGCTCACCACGTGTGACTCCGATTGCGACAGGTCGCCAAGAAAAACTGTTTTTT.

The V call is TRBV19, the J call TRBJ1-4, with 9 nucleotides matching TRBD1. Germline assignment: CDR1 LNHDA and CDR2 SQIVND (reference sequence). The V gene end was trimmed by 3 bases and the J gene end by 8 bases; junction bases not matched to a gene: 10. The CDR3 runs to 16 residues. The CDR3 region is CASSMGRDRVGEKLFF. CDR3 sequence (DNA): TGTGCCAGTAGTATGGGCCGGGACAGGGTAGGGGAAAAACTGTTTTTT.

The gene calls are TRBV6-5 and TRBJ1-6; D uncertain. The V end was cut by 7 bases, the J end by 10 bases, with 20 bases between. This CDR3 has 15 amino acids. Germline CDR1 reads MNHEY; CDR2 reads SVGAGI. The chain's CDR3 is CASTLLGPAGSPLHF. The DNA for the CDR3 is TGTGCCAGCACCCTACTCGGGCCCGCGGGGTCACCCCTCCACTTT.

This chain uses TRBV30 with TRBJ2-7, with D perhaps matching TRBD2 (5 bases). The CDR3 spans 13 residues. V dropped 0 bases and J dropped 3 bases, with 9 bases sitting between them. Germline V gene data show CDR1 as GTSNPN and CDR2 as SVGIG (reference sequence). In DNA form, the CDR3 reads TGTGCCTGGAGTGTATCGGGGTTCTACGAGCAGTACTTC. Amino acid sequence: CAWSVSGFYEQYF.

V usage is TRBV5-1 and J usage is TRBJ1-1; D is undetermined. The CDR3 covers 14 residues. CDR1 is SGHRS, CDR2 YFSETQ, per germline. The V end was cut by 0 bases, the J end by 6 bases, with 12 bases between. The CDR3 loop reads CASSLDSNPSEAFF. Here the CDR3 DNA reads TGCGCCAGCAGCTTGGACTCAAACCCTTCTGAAGCTTTCTTT.